A selection of T cell receptor beta chains follows, all from one sample in a study of monozygotic twins with cystic fibrosis. Profiling relied on immunoSEQ multiplex PCR, and the TCRdb table lists in-frame clones only, not all of them. Of approximately 17,000 clones listed, about 96% are singletons. The sample consisted of blood. Receptors originate from a girl between 2 and 10 years old with cystic fibrosis. Each CDR3 is given with its conserved first and last residue. A D gene is named only where the DNA matches it firmly. Size tells how often a clone was seen (once, few, many) or the class of an expanded clone, and some rows leave it out.

v_call	j_call	clone_size	d_call	cdr3_nt	cdr3_aa
TRBV29-1	TRBJ1-4	-	TRBD1	TGCAGCGTTGGCAACTGGACAGGGGGCTATGGGAAACTGTTTTTT	CSVGNWTGGYGKLFF
TRBV5-1	TRBJ1-4	-	-	TGCGCCAGCAGCTTGTCCCCGGGTCCTAATGAAAAACTGTTTTTT	CASSLSPGPNEKLFF
TRBV13	TRBJ2-5	-	TRBD2	TGTGCCAGCAGCTCCCGGATAGCGGGGGCCGGGCAAGAGACCCAGTACTTC	CASSSRIAGAGQETQYF
TRBV19	TRBJ1-5	-	TRBD1	TGTGCCAGTACTAGAAGACAGGGTCCGAATCAGCCCCAGCATTTT	CASTRRQGPNQPQHF
TRBV7-2	TRBJ2-2	once	TRBD1	TGTGCCAGCAGCTTAGTGGGACAGGCGTACACCGGGGAGCTGTTTTTT	CASSLVGQAYTGELFF
TRBV5-5	TRBJ1-2	-	-	TGTGCCAGCAGCCGGCCGGGTTACTCTAACTATGGCTACACCTTC	CASSRPGYSNYGYTF
TRBV30	TRBJ2-7	-	-	TGTGCCTGGAGTCTAGCTTACGAGCAGTACTTC	CAWSLAYEQYF
TRBV10-3	TRBJ1-2	-	-	TGTGCCATCAGGGAGACAGGCACTAACTATGGCTACACCTTC	CAIRETGTNYGYTF
TRBV19	TRBJ1-5	-	-	TGTGCCAGTAGTAGCACCTGGGGGGGCAATCAGCCCCAGCATTTT	CASSSTWGGNQPQHF
TRBV19	TRBJ2-5	-	TRBD2	TGTGCCTCCGGGGGGGCGGAGGATAGTAAGACCCAGTACTTC	CASGGAEDSKTQYF
TRBV29-1	TRBJ2-1	-	TRBD2	TGCAGCGTTGATTCGCGTCTAGCGGGGATCGCCTACAATGAGCAGTTCTTC	CSVDSRLAGIAYNEQFF
TRBV6-1	TRBJ2-3	-	TRBD1	TGTGCCAGCAGTGAAGCCGGGACAGGGGTTCGCGATACGCAGTATTTT	CASSEAGTGVRDTQYF
TRBV4-3	TRBJ2-5	-	TRBD2	TGCGCCAGCAGCCAAGATCTGACTAGCGGGGGTGTGGTAAAAGAGACCCAGTACTTC	CASSQDLTSGGVVKETQYF
TRBV5-1	TRBJ2-7	-	TRBD1	TGCGCCAGCAGCCAGGACAGGGTTTACGAGCAGTACTTC	CASSQDRVYEQYF
TRBV5-1	TRBJ2-7	-	-	TGCGCCAGCAGCTTGGCGGGGGCCCCCGAGCAGTACTTC	CASSLAGAPEQYF
TRBV1	TRBJ2-3	-	-	TGCACCAGCAGCCAAGAAGGGGGCCCAGATACGCAGTATTTT	CTSSQEGGPDTQYF
TRBV11-2	TRBJ2-1	-	-	TGTGCCAGCATCGAGTACAATGAGCAGTTCTTC	CASIEYNEQFF
TRBV29-1	TRBJ2-3	-	TRBD2	TGCAGCGTTGACAGCGGGGCCACAGATACGCAGTATTTT	CSVDSGATDTQYF
TRBV7-2	TRBJ2-7	-	-	TGTGCCAGCAGCTCGGTCTACGAGCAGTACTTC	CASSSVYEQYF
TRBV9	TRBJ2-5	-	-	TGTGCCAGCACCTTGTGGGGGGCGGTCGGAGAGACCCAGTACTTC	CASTLWGAVGETQYF
TRBV11-2	TRBJ2-2	-	-	TGTGCCAGCAGCCCTGAACTGAACACCGGGGAGCTGTTTTTT	CASSPELNTGELFF
TRBV7-9	TRBJ1-2	-	-	TGTGCCAGCAGCCCCAGCCCTAACTATGGCTACACCTTC	CASSPSPNYGYTF
TRBV19	TRBJ1-5	-	-	TGTGCCAGTAGTATAGGGCGCGCTAGCAATCAGCCCCAGCATTTT	CASSIGRASNQPQHF
TRBV7-2	TRBJ2-5	-	TRBD1	TGTGCCAGCAGCTGGGGCCAGGGGGCCGGTGAGACCCAGTACTTC	CASSWGQGAGETQYF
TRBV4-1	TRBJ2-3	-	TRBD2	TGCGCCAGCAGTAGCCAGCGGGGGGAGTCAGATACGCAGTATTTT	CASSSQRGESDTQYF
TRBV4-1	TRBJ1-6	-	-	TGCGCCAGCAGCCATAAAAAGCTTGATAATTCACCCCTCCACTTT	CASSHKKLDNSPLHF
TRBV10-3	TRBJ1-2	-	-	TGTGCCATCAGTGTCGTACCCTCTCCGAACTATGGCTACACCTTC	CAISVVPSPNYGYTF
TRBV9	TRBJ2-2	-	TRBD2	TGTGCCAGCAGCCGAGGGCTAGCGGGGGATAACACCGGGGAGCTGTTTTTT	CASSRGLAGDNTGELFF
TRBV6-6	TRBJ2-5	once	TRBD1	TGTGCCAGCAGTCGTAACCTCAGGGGGCGAGAGACCCAGTACTTC	CASSRNLRGRETQYF
TRBV10-3	TRBJ1-5	-	TRBD1	TGTGCCATCAGTGAGGAGACAGGGAATCAGCCCCAGCATTTT	CAISEETGNQPQHF
TRBV30	TRBJ1-4	once	-	TGTGCCTGGAGCCTTTTGGATGAAAAACTGTTTTTT	CAWSLLDEKLFF
TRBV18	TRBJ1-5	-	-	TGTGCCAGCTCACCACCGGAGGGGCAGCCCCAGCATTTT	CASSPPEGQPQHF
TRBV28	TRBJ1-1	-	-	TGTGCCAGCAGTTTTGGGGATCCGTCTTACACTGAAGCTTTCTTT	CASSFGDPSYTEAFF
TRBV4-3	TRBJ2-7	-	-	TGCGCCAGCAGCCAAGTTAAATCTCTAATCTACGAGCAGTACTTC	CASSQVKSLIYEQYF
TRBV19	TRBJ2-6	once	-	TGTGCCAGTAGGTTCTCTGGGGCCAACGTCCTGACTTTC	CASRFSGANVLTF
TRBV7-2	TRBJ1-1	-	-	TGTGCCAGCAGCTTAGTTTCTACAGGGTCGCCCCCTGAAGCTTTCTTT	CASSLVSTGSPPEAFF
TRBV6-5	TRBJ1-1	-	-	TGTGCCAGCAGTTACTCGAAAGGGATTACTGAAGCTTTCTTT	CASSYSKGITEAFF
TRBV27	TRBJ1-4	-	-	TGTGCCAGCAGTTCTTCTGGTGATAATGAAAAACTGTTTTTT	CASSSSGDNEKLFF
TRBV19	TRBJ1-5	once	-	TGTGCCAGTAGTAGTTACAGTTTTGGCAATCAGCCCCAGCATTTT	CASSSYSFGNQPQHF
TRBV19	TRBJ2-5	-	TRBD2	TGTGCCAGTGGGACTAGCCCCCAAGAGACCCAGTACTTC	CASGTSPQETQYF
TRBV19	TRBJ2-2	-	TRBD1	TGTGCCAGTTCCCGGCGAACAGGGGATAGAACCGGGGAGCTGTTTTTT	CASSRRTGDRTGELFF
TRBV2	TRBJ1-6	-	-	TGTGCCAGCAGTAAGGCCCCTCCAGGGAATTCACCCCTCCACTTT	CASSKAPPGNSPLHF
TRBV4-3	TRBJ2-7	-	-	TGCGCCAGCAGCCCCATATACGGGGTGGGGGAGCAGTACTTC	CASSPIYGVGEQYF
TRBV2	TRBJ1-2	medium-sized	-	TGTGCCAGCAGTGAGGGCAGCAACTATGGCTACACCTTC	CASSEGSNYGYTF
TRBV15	TRBJ1-5	-	TRBD1	TGTGCCACCAGCAGACGATCCGGGACAGGGAGAGGACAGCCCCAGCATTTT	CATSRRSGTGRGQPQHF
TRBV6-6	TRBJ1-5	-	-	TGTGCCAGCAGCGAACAAAACCGTAATCAGCCCCAGCATTTT	CASSEQNRNQPQHF
TRBV6-5	TRBJ1-2	-	TRBD1	TGTGCCAGCAGTACCCCGACAGGGTTGCCTTATGGCTACACCTTC	CASSTPTGLPYGYTF
TRBV13	TRBJ2-7	-	-	TGTGCCAGCAGCCCGGACGGGGCCTACGAGCAGTACTTC	CASSPDGAYEQYF
TRBV7-9	TRBJ1-2	-	-	TGTGCCAGCAGCTTAGATCGGGGGGGCCTTTATGGCTACACCTTC	CASSLDRGGLYGYTF
TRBV6-1	TRBJ1-5	-	TRBD1	TGTGCCAGCAGTGTTCGATATGGACAGGGCAATCAGCCCCAGCATTTT	CASSVRYGQGNQPQHF
TRBV7-8	TRBJ1-1	-	-	TGTGCCAGCAGCTTAGGGTCTCCGAACACTGAAGCTTTCTTT	CASSLGSPNTEAFF
TRBV10-3	TRBJ1-5	-	TRBD1	TGTGCCACCATCGACAGGGCGGACCAGCCCCAGCATTTT	CATIDRADQPQHF
TRBV7-6	TRBJ1-5	-	TRBD1	TGTGCCAGCAGCTTAGCGGGGACAGGGGGTGATCAGCCCCAGCATTTT	CASSLAGTGGDQPQHF
TRBV5-6	TRBJ1-2	-	-	TGTGCCAGCAGCCCGCTGGTGACTAACTATGGCTACACCTTC	CASSPLVTNYGYTF
TRBV18	TRBJ1-1	-	-	TGTGCCAGCTCCACAGCGAACACTGAAGCTTTCTTT	CASSTANTEAFF